The rows below give T cell receptor beta chains drawn from one sample of a study of blood T cell repertoires in COVID-19. Clones were read by immunoSEQ multiplex PCR, and TCRdb kept only the in-frame ones, dropping some. The sample shows more than 20,000 clones, 80% to 90% of them seen only once. The specimen sequenced was peripheral blood. These receptors were obtained from a human donor with active COVID-19. The donor label of this sample is uncertain. Both conserved end residues are part of each CDR3. A D gene is named only where the DNA matches it firmly. Expanded clones are given a class, and other clones once, few, many or no size at all.

j_gene,v_gene,d_gene,abundance,CDR3nt,CDR3aa
TRBJ1-4,TRBV5-6,NA,NA,TGTGCCAGCAGCCTTCAGGGCCCTGACGAAAAACTGTTTTTT,CASSLQGPDEKLFF
TRBJ1-4,TRBV6-5,TRBD1,once,TGTGCCAGCAGGGACAGGGATACTAATGAAAAACTGTTTTTT,CASRDRDTNEKLFF
TRBJ2-2,TRBV29-1,TRBD2,few,TGCAGCGCGACGGGTAGCGGGAGGGCCCGGTACACCGGGGAGCTGTTTTTT,CSATGSGRARYTGELFF
TRBJ1-1,TRBV29-1,TRBD1,NA,TGCAGCGGACAGGGCGGAGGGGTGACTGAAGCTTTCTTT,CSGQGGGVTEAFF
TRBJ2-1,TRBV10-1,NA,NA,TGCGCCAGCAGCCAATACAATGAGCAGTTCTTC,CASSQYNEQFF
TRBJ2-7,TRBV28,NA,NA,TGTGCCAGCAGCTATTTGGCGGGTGAGCAGTACTTC,CASSYLAGEQYF
TRBJ1-2,TRBV12-3/TRBV12-4,NA,once,TGTGCCAGCAGTTCACAGGTTAACTATGGCTACACCTTC,CASSSQVNYGYTF
TRBJ2-1,TRBV24-1,TRBD2,NA,TGTGCCACCAGTGATTTGGTGGGGACTAGCGGGGGGGATGAGCAGTTCTTC,CATSDLVGTSGGDEQFF
TRBJ1-6,TRBV3-1/TRBV3-2,NA,NA,TGTGCCAGCACTTCAGGGGCTCGCAATTCACCCCTCCACTTT,CASTSGARNSPLHF
TRBJ2-5,TRBV10-3,TRBD1,NA,TGTGCCATCAGTGGGACAGGACAGGGGGCTACAGTTGAGACCCAGTACTTC,CAISGTGQGATVETQYF
TRBJ1-2,TRBV6-5,NA,NA,TGTGCCAGCAGTTATTTCCAGGGCGGCTACACCTTC,CASSYFQGGYTF
TRBJ2-3,TRBV11-2,TRBD2,NA,TGTGCCAGCAGCCAGGATCTAGCGGGGAGTAATACGCAGTATTTT,CASSQDLAGSNTQYF
TRBJ1-3,TRBV19,NA,NA,TGTGCCAGTAGTGCAAACCGGGACATCGTTTGGAACACCATATATTTT,CASSANRDIVWNTIYF
TRBJ2-3,TRBV15,TRBD1,NA,TGTGCCACCAGCACCTCCGGGACAGGGTCAGATACGCAGTATTTT,CATSTSGTGSDTQYF
TRBJ2-2,TRBV3-1/TRBV3-2,TRBD1,NA,TGTGCCAGCAGCCAAGAACGGGACAGGGGGCGCGACACCGGGGAGCTGTTTTTT,CASSQERDRGRDTGELFF
TRBJ2-5,TRBV11-3,TRBD2,NA,TGTGCCAGCAGCCCCTCCACTAGCGGGGGGGCATCAGAGACCCAGTACTTC,CASSPSTSGGASETQYF
TRBJ2-1,TRBV4-1,NA,NA,TGCGCCAGCAGCCCGACTACCTCCTACAATGAGCAGTTCTTC,CASSPTTSYNEQFF
TRBJ1-2,TRBV6-6,TRBD1,NA,TGTGCCAGCAGACCGGGACAGGGTAACTATGGCTACACCTTC,CASRPGQGNYGYTF
TRBJ2-2,TRBV9,TRBD2,NA,TGTGCCAGCACCCCAACCCCCCAGGGAGGGACCGGGGAGCTGTTTTTT,CASTPTPQGGTGELFF
TRBJ2-3,TRBV19,NA,NA,TGTGCCAGTAGTCCCGAGCCCTTATCAGATACGCAGTATTTT,CASSPEPLSDTQYF
TRBJ2-1,TRBV5-1,TRBD2,NA,TGCGCCAGCAGCCCGACTAGCGGTTCTCCCAATGAGCAGTTCTTC,CASSPTSGSPNEQFF
TRBJ1-1,TRBV29-1,NA,NA,TGCAGCGTTGATGATATGGTCAGGAACACTGAAGCTTTCTTT,CSVDDMVRNTEAFF
TRBJ1-2,TRBV2,NA,NA,TGTGCCAGCAGTTTGGACAGTCCCAACTATGGCTACACCTTC,CASSLDSPNYGYTF
TRBJ1-1,TRBV18,NA,NA,TGTGCCAGCTCACCGCCCTCCCGGGTTAGGGGCTCCGGTACTGAAGCTTTCTTT,CASSPPSRVRGSGTEAFF
TRBJ2-2,TRBV18,NA,NA,TGTGCCAGCTCACCACCGGCGCAAGGAGGGCCCGGGGAGCTGTTTTTT,CASSPPAQGGPGELFF
TRBJ2-3,TRBV5-4,TRBD1,NA,TGTGCCAGCAGTGCTACCGGGACAGGGCGTACAGATACGCAGTATTTT,CASSATGTGRTDTQYF
TRBJ1-2,TRBV30,NA,NA,TGTGCCTGGAGTGTTGGCAGGACAGAGACTAACTATGGCTACACCTTC,CAWSVGRTETNYGYTF
TRBJ2-7,TRBV5-1,TRBD1,NA,TGCGCCAGCAGCTTGATGGGACAGGGGATTTACGAGCAGTACTTC,CASSLMGQGIYEQYF
TRBJ2-2,TRBV7-2,NA,NA,TGTGCCAGCAGCTTAGTCCAGACGAACACCGGGGAGCTGTTTTTT,CASSLVQTNTGELFF
TRBJ1-5,TRBV18,NA,few,TGTGCCAGCTCAAGCGGGACCTTGAATCAGCCCCAGCATTTT,CASSSGTLNQPQHF
TRBJ2-5,TRBV10-3,NA,NA,TGTGCCATCAGCCCGGGTCCCGGGAAGGGCCAAGAGACCCAGTACTTC,CAISPGPGKGQETQYF
TRBJ2-7,TRBV29-1,TRBD2,NA,TGCAGCGTGGGGGGAGGGCCTGTGTCCTACGAGCAGTACTTC,CSVGGGPVSYEQYF
TRBJ2-3,TRBV7-8,NA,once,TGTGCCAGCAACCAGGCCCCTAGCACAGATACGCAGTATTTT,CASNQAPSTDTQYF
TRBJ2-2,TRBV25-1,TRBD1,NA,TGTGCCAGCAGGCCTGACAGGGGGAGGACCGGGGAGCTGTTTTTT,CASRPDRGRTGELFF
TRBJ2-7,TRBV3-1/TRBV3-2,NA,once,TGTGCCAGCAGCCAACTCTACGAGCAGTACTTC,CASSQLYEQYF
TRBJ2-1,TRBV15,NA,NA,TGTGCCACCAGCAGAGAGGTCGGTGAGCAGTTCTTC,CATSREVGEQFF
TRBJ2-1,TRBV5-1,TRBD2,NA,TGCGCCAGCAGAGGAGGCTCCGCGGGAGGTGATGGAGATGAGCAGTTCTTC,CASRGGSAGGDGDEQFF
TRBJ2-1,TRBV7-9,TRBD1,NA,TGTGCCAGCAGCCCCAATCCCGGGACAGGGTTTGATGGCAATGAGCAGTTCTTC,CASSPNPGTGFDGNEQFF
TRBJ1-5,TRBV28,NA,NA,TGTGCCAGCACGAACTTACCACGGGGGATAGGTAGCAATCAGCCCCAGCATTTT,CASTNLPRGIGSNQPQHF
TRBJ2-6,TRBV15,TRBD1,NA,TGTGCCACCAGCACTAATCAGGGGGCCCTCTCTGGGGCCAACGTCCTGACTTTC,CATSTNQGALSGANVLTF
TRBJ2-1,TRBV5-1,TRBD1,NA,TGCGCCAGCAGCAAAGGGACAGCCGGTGAGCAGTTCTTC,CASSKGTAGEQFF
TRBJ2-5,TRBV11-2,NA,NA,TGTGCCAGCAGCTTAGATAACTTTATGGAGACCCAGTACTTC,CASSLDNFMETQYF
TRBJ1-2,TRBV6-6,TRBD1,NA,TGTGCCAGCGGAACCCTAGAGGGACAGGTCGATGGCTACACCTTC,CASGTLEGQVDGYTF
TRBJ2-1,TRBV10-3,TRBD1,NA,TGTGCCATCAGTGGGCGGACAGGGAATCAGGATGAGCAGTTCTTC,CAISGRTGNQDEQFF
TRBJ1-5,TRBV23-1,TRBD1,NA,TGCGCCAGCAGTATACCCGGGACAGGTTCCCAAAATCAGCCCCAGCATTTT,CASSIPGTGSQNQPQHF
TRBJ1-1,TRBV7-2,NA,NA,TGTGCCAGCATGGGAGGGGGTTTAGGCACTGAAGCTTTCTTT,CASMGGGLGTEAFF
TRBJ2-3,TRBV7-9,TRBD2,NA,TGTGCCAGCAGCCCTCTAGCGGGAGGAACAGATACGCAGTATTTT,CASSPLAGGTDTQYF
TRBJ1-2,TRBV5-4,NA,once,TGTGCCAGCAGCCTTTGGGGAGGGGGGTTCGGCTATGGCTACACCTTC,CASSLWGGGFGYGYTF
TRBJ1-5,TRBV6-5,TRBD1,NA,TGTGCCAGCAGGTCAGGGGGCTATCTTCAGCCCCAGCATTTT,CASRSGGYLQPQHF
TRBJ1-1,TRBV6-5,NA,few,TGTGCCAGCAGTTACGGCGGGGGGGAGAACACTGAAGCTTTCTTT,CASSYGGGENTEAFF
TRBJ2-2,TRBV14,TRBD2,few,TGTGCCAGCAGCCTCAGACTAGCGGGGGACACCGGGGAGCTGTTTTTT,CASSLRLAGDTGELFF
TRBJ2-2,TRBV11-3,NA,once,TGTGCCAGCAGCTTAGCATCAGGGGGGCCCACCGGGGAGCTGTTTTTT,CASSLASGGPTGELFF
TRBJ2-1,TRBV12-5,NA,NA,TGTGCTAGCGCCCTGGAGGGGGGGAACAATGAGCAGTTCTTC,CASALEGGNNEQFF
TRBJ2-3,TRBV23-1,TRBD2,NA,TGCGCCAGCAGTCAATCTGCCCTAGCGGGAGGATGTAGCACAGATACGCAGTATTTT,CASSQSALAGGCSTDTQYF
TRBJ2-5,TRBV6-5,TRBD1,NA,TGTGCCAGCAGTATGGGACAGGGGGGAGAGACCCAGTACTTC,CASSMGQGGETQYF
TRBJ2-7,TRBV7-8,TRBD2,NA,TGTGCCAGCAGCGAAACTAGCGGGAGTGGGGAGCAGTACTTC,CASSETSGSGEQYF
TRBJ2-2,TRBV7-8,TRBD1,few,TGTGCCAGCAGAGAAGGGACAGCGAACACCGGGGAGCTGTTTTTT,CASREGTANTGELFF
TRBJ1-5,TRBV7-9,NA,NA,TGTGCCAGCAGCTTGTCGGGGGATAGCAATCAGCCCCAGCATTTT,CASSLSGDSNQPQHF
TRBJ2-1,TRBV6-1,TRBD2,NA,TGTGCCAGCAGTGAACCAGTAGCGGGGGGGCGCTCCTACAATGAGCAGTTCTTC,CASSEPVAGGRSYNEQFF